These T cell receptor beta chains were read from a single sample in a study of a mutant IDH1 vaccine in newly diagnosed glioma. The antigens these receptors bind are not known. TCRdb's copy holds only in-frame clones and misses some; the assay was immunoSEQ multiplex PCR. The table records tens of thousands of clones, around 76% of them present only once. The sample consisted of PBMCs, taken from a glioma patient whose treatment included an IDH1 peptide vaccine. The receptors come from a man in his fifties with glioma. CDR3s include the opening cysteine and the closing phenylalanine or tryptophan. A D gene is named only where the DNA matches it firmly. Part of the rows lack a size; the others show once, few, many or a class for expanded clones.

>-|TRBV23-1|TRBJ1-2|-
TGCGCCAGCAGTCAGCAGGACTCTTATGGCTACACCTTC
CASSQQDSYGYTF
>-|TRBV20-1|TRBJ2-3|-
TGCAGTGCTAGAAGTGTAGATACGCAGTATTTT
CSARSVDTQYF
>-|TRBV4-3|TRBJ1-3|TRBD1
TGCGCCAGCAGCCAATATCTTTCGGCAGGGGGGGGAAACACCATATATTTT
CASSQYLSAGGGNTIYF
>-|TRBV19|TRBJ1-5|-
TGTGCCAGTACCTTTTCAGGAGGGGGTCATCAGCCCCAGCATTTT
CASTFSGGGHQPQHF
>-|TRBV4-3|TRBJ2-1|-
TGCGCCAGCAGCCAAGATACAGGTGGGGCAGGAGATGAGCAGTTCTTC
CASSQDTGGAGDEQFF
>-|TRBV5-1|TRBJ1-4|TRBD1
TGCGCCAGCAGCCTATCGACAGGGGGAGGTAATGAAAAACTGTTTTTT
CASSLSTGGGNEKLFF
>once|TRBV5-6|TRBJ1-1|TRBD1
TGTGCCAGCAGCTTTGGGACAGGGGTTAACACTGAAGCTTTCTTT
CASSFGTGVNTEAFF
>once|TRBV10-3|TRBJ2-6|-
TGTGCCATCAGTAACCCCGGGGGGCCCGTCTCTGGGGCCAACGTCCTGACTTTC
CAISNPGGPVSGANVLTF
>-|TRBV9|TRBJ2-1|TRBD1
TGTGCCAGCAGTGAACAGGGGAAAACCTACAATGAGCAGTTCTTC
CASSEQGKTYNEQFF
>once|TRBV19|TRBJ2-7|-
TGTGCCAGTAGTATAGATCAAACATACGAGCAGTACTTC
CASSIDQTYEQYF
>-|TRBV13|TRBJ1-2|-
TGTGCCAGCAGCTTCTGGGACCGATCTAACTATGGCTACACCTTC
CASSFWDRSNYGYTF
>medium-sized|TRBV10-3|TRBJ1-2|TRBD1
TGTGCCATCAGTGAGGAGGAGCAGGGGGCCCATGGCTACACCTTC
CAISEEEQGAHGYTF
>-|TRBV5-8|TRBJ1-1|-
TGTGCCAGCAGCCCACGGGGTTTTAGCACTGAAGCTTTCTTT
CASSPRGFSTEAFF
>-|TRBV29-1|TRBJ2-7|-
TGCAGCGTCGTAGGAAAGGAGCAGTACTTC
CSVVGKEQYF
>-|TRBV30|TRBJ1-1|-
TGTGCCTGGAGTCCTTTCGGGGGGTTCGGGGACACTGAAGCTTTCTTT
CAWSPFGGFGDTEAFF
>-|TRBV18|TRBJ1-1|-
TGTGCCAGCTCACCATCCCGACAGGACACTGAAGCTTTCTTT
CASSPSRQDTEAFF
>-|TRBV7-2|TRBJ1-4|-
TGTGCCAGCAAGCCGGGACATACTAATGAAAAACTGTTTTTT
CASKPGHTNEKLFF
>-|TRBV18|TRBJ2-2|-
TGTGCCAGCTCACCAGTAAGGGACGTTACCGGGGAGCTGTTTTTT
CASSPVRDVTGELFF
>-|TRBV9|TRBJ1-4|-
TGTGCCAGCAGCCCGCGTCCCGTTAGGAATGAAAAACTGTTTTTT
CASSPRPVRNEKLFF
>-|TRBV7-2|TRBJ1-6|-
TGTGCCAGCAGCCGCCCCGGTCCAAATTCACCCCTCCACTTT
CASSRPGPNSPLHF
>few|TRBV6-1|TRBJ2-5|TRBD2
TGTGCCAGCAGTGAACGATCTAGCGGGGGGGAGAGGGGAAAGACCCAGTACTTC
CASSERSSGGERGKTQYF
>few|TRBV2|TRBJ1-3|-
TGTGCCAGCAGTGGTTCACCCTCTGGAAACACCATATATTTT
CASSGSPSGNTIYF
>-|TRBV25-1|TRBJ1-6|-
TGTGCCAGCAGTGACTATAATTCACCCCTCCACTTT
CASSDYNSPLHF
>-|TRBV7-2|TRBJ1-1|-
TGTGCCAGCAGCCCAGCTGGGGGGGGCCTGAACACTGAAGCTTTCTTT
CASSPAGGGLNTEAFF
>-|TRBV30|TRBJ1-6|-
TGTGCCTGGAGTGTGGGCGGAAATTCACCCCTCCACTTT
CAWSVGGNSPLHF
>-|TRBV19|TRBJ2-1|TRBD1
TGTGCCAGTAGTAAGGTGACAGGGGGTTTTGGTGAGCAGTTCTTC
CASSKVTGGFGEQFF
>-|TRBV2|TRBJ1-5|-
TGTGCCAGCAGTGACCCGGTTTACAGCAATCAGCCCCAGCATTTT
CASSDPVYSNQPQHF
>-|TRBV7-9|TRBJ2-5|-
TGTGCCAGCAGCCCCCCAAGGGGCGTGGGGGAGACCCAGTACTTC
CASSPPRGVGETQYF
>-|TRBV5-1|TRBJ2-7|-
TGCGCCGGGACTGACAGGGACGAGCAGTACTTC
CAGTDRDEQYF
>-|TRBV14|TRBJ2-3|TRBD2
TGTGCCAGCAGCCTAGGGACTAGTGTTCAACATTTT
CASSLGTSVQHF
>few|TRBV6-5|TRBJ1-1|-
TGTGCCAGCTCATATAGGGGAACGGCTTTCTTT
CASSYRGTAFF
>-|TRBV7-9|TRBJ1-2|-
TGTGCCAGCAGCCCCGACAACTATGGCTACACCTTC
CASSPDNYGYTF
>-|TRBV11-2|TRBJ2-1|-
TGTGCCAGCAGCCTTTCAGGCTACAATGAGCAGTTCTTC
CASSLSGYNEQFF
>-|TRBV19|TRBJ2-7|TRBD1
TGTGCCAGTAGTTTCGGACAGGGTGAGCAGTACTTC
CASSFGQGEQYF
>-|TRBV15|TRBJ1-4|-
TGTGCCACCAGCAGAGATCTTCAGGGGAGGGCAACTAATGAAAAACTGTTTTTT
CATSRDLQGRATNEKLFF
>-|TRBV25-1|TRBJ1-6|-
TGTGCCAGCAGTGACGGCTCCTATAATTCACCCCTCCACTTT
CASSDGSYNSPLHF
>-|TRBV19|TRBJ2-1|TRBD2
TGTGCCAGTAGTATGGGAGGGAACAATGAGCAGTTCTTC
CASSMGGNNEQFF
>few|TRBV5-4|TRBJ1-5|-
TGTGCCAGCAGCTCCCGACCCTATCAGCCCCAGCATTTT
CASSSRPYQPQHF
>-|TRBV6-1|TRBJ1-5|-
TGTGCCAGCAGTGAACGAGGATTGGGCAATCAGCCCCAGCATTTT
CASSERGLGNQPQHF
>-|TRBV14|TRBJ2-7|-
TGTGCCAGCAGCCAAGGGTTCGGGGGCTACTACGAGCAGTACTTC
CASSQGFGGYYEQYF
>-|TRBV6-5|TRBJ1-5|-
TGTGCCAGCAGTCCCAGATATAGCAATCAGCCCCAGCATTTT
CASSPRYSNQPQHF
>-|TRBV11-2|TRBJ1-1|-
TGTGCCAGCAGCTTAGAGAGGCAGGGGAACACTGAAGCTTTCTTT
CASSLERQGNTEAFF
>once|TRBV7-3|TRBJ2-3|-
TGTGCCAGCAGCCCTACCGTGGGTTGGAGCACAGATACGCAGTATTTT
CASSPTVGWSTDTQYF
>-|TRBV7-9|TRBJ1-1|-
TGTGCCAGCAGCTTAGCTACAGATCGAGGAAGAGCTTTCTTT
CASSLATDRGRAFF
>few|TRBV9|TRBJ2-3|-
TGTGCCAGCGCCCTGGGGGATACGCAGTATTTT
CASALGDTQYF
>-|TRBV25-1|TRBJ1-5|TRBD1
TGTGCCAGCAGGAACCGGGACAGGAATCAGCCCCAGCATTTT
CASRNRDRNQPQHF
>-|TRBV2|TRBJ2-6|TRBD2
TGTGCCAGCAGTGAACTAGCGGGTTCTGGGGCCAACGTCCTGACTTTC
CASSELAGSGANVLTF
>-|TRBV29-1|TRBJ1-5|-
TGCAGCGTGGGGGACGGGGGGAATCAGCCCCAGCATTTT
CSVGDGGNQPQHF
>-|TRBV7-3|TRBJ1-2|-
TGTGCCAGCAGCCGAGGAGCCGGGGATGGCTACACCTTC
CASSRGAGDGYTF
>-|TRBV10-3|TRBJ2-6|TRBD1
TGTGCCATCAGTGAGTCTGGACAGGCTTATATTTACTCTGGGGCCAACGTCCTGACTTTC
CAISESGQAYIYSGANVLTF
>-|TRBV6-6|TRBJ2-3|TRBD1
TGTGCCAGCACCCGGGACAGGGTCGCAGATACGCAGTATTTT
CASTRDRVADTQYF
>-|TRBV19|TRBJ2-7|-
TGTGCCAGTAGTATTACGGGGGGCGGCTACGAGCAGTACTTC
CASSITGGGYEQYF
>-|TRBV30|TRBJ2-5|TRBD1
TGTGCCTTTGGACAGGGGGCAGGGGAGACCCAGTACTTC
CAFGQGAGETQYF
>-|TRBV14|TRBJ1-4|-
TGTGCCAGCAGCCAAGGGGGGCCAGGCGTTAATGAAAAACTGTTTTTT
CASSQGGPGVNEKLFF
>medium-sized|TRBV6-5|TRBJ1-3|-
TGTGCCAGCAGTTTATCCGGGGTGGAAAACACCATATATTTT
CASSLSGVENTIYF
>-|TRBV30|TRBJ2-7|TRBD1
TGTGCCTGGAACCCCGGGACAGGGGGAAGCGAGCAGTACTTC
CAWNPGTGGSEQYF
>-|TRBV6-6|TRBJ1-2|-
TGTGCCAGCAGGGGAAACTATGGCTACACCTTC
CASRGNYGYTF
>-|TRBV30|TRBJ1-3|-
TGTGCCTGGAGTGTAGGGGGAAACACCATATATTTT
CAWSVGGNTIYF